This T cell receptor beta chain was captured by sequencing in a study of T cells after yellow fever vaccination. General study points: Just a small share of clonotypes turned up in the CD4 compartment as well as the CD8 compartment. Contamination of FACS-sorted repertoires by abundant clonotypes from the bulk population could occur. The booster saw the reappearance of most primary-vaccination clones (roughly 96% CD4, roughly 87% CD8).

The study made its TCR cDNA through 5'RACE template switching. That step introduced a universal primer site along with UMIs. TCRdb re-called the 5' RACE reads with MiXCR, one entry per CDR3 protein. Among 150,000 to 200,000 distinct CDR3 sequences, approximately 9.9% were seen once, and the ten largest hold roughly 33%. This CDR3 is 19 amino acids long. V was clipped by 5 bases and J by 7 bases, with 33 bases between them. Germline loops: CDR1 MRHNA, CDR2 SNTAGT. A few counts support this clonotype. No antigen is known for it. The receptor was isolated from a man between 18 and 29 years old who received the YFV17D yellow fever vaccine. The sequencing here drew on CD8+ T cells sorted from PBMCs, taken 45 days after the yellow fever booster vaccination. The rearrangement uses TRBV6-4 and TRBJ2-7; TRBD2 might be the D (5 bases). For the CDR3, the DNA is TGTGCCAGCAGTTACCGTCCGGGGTTGAGGCAGGCTTCCCCCGGTGAGCAGTACGTC. This codes for CASSYRPGLRQASPGEQYV.